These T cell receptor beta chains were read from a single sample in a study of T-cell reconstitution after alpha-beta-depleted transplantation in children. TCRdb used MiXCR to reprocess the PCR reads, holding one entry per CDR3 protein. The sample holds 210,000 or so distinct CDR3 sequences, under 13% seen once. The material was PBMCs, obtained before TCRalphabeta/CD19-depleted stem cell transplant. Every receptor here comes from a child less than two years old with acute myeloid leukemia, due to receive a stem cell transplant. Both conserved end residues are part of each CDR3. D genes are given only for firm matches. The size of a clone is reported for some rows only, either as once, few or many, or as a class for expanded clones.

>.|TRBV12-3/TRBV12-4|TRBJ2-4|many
TGTGCCAGCACTCCACCCGGTACTGCGGGCGGTAACATTCAGTACTTC
CASTPPGTAGGNIQYF
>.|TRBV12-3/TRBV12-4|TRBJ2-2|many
TGTGCCAGCAGACGTACTCAGGGTGCCGGGGAGCTGTTTTTT
CASRRTQGAGELFF
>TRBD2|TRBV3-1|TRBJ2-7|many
TGTGCCAGCAGCCTTAGCGGGAGAGGATCCTACGAGCAGTACTTC
CASSLSGRGSYEQYF
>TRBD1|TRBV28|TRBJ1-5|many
TGTGCCAGCAAGACAGGGGATCAGCCCCAGCATTTT
CASKTGDQPQHF
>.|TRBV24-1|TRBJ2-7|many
TGTGCCACCAGTGATTTGGGCCGAATTCCCTGCGAGCAGTACTTC
CATSDLGRIPCEQYF
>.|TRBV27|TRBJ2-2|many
TGTGCCAGCAGTATTACACCAGCAGGAGGCGGGGAGCTGTTTTTT
CASSITPAGGGELFF
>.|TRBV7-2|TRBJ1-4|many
TGTGCCAGCAGCTTACGGAGGGGCGATGAAAAACTGTTTTTT
CASSLRRGDEKLFF
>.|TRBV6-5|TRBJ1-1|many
TGTGCCAGCAGTTACCAAGAGGGAACGACTGAAGCTTTCTTT
CASSYQEGTTEAFF
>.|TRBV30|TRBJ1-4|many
TGTGCCTGGAGCCACCGTACGACCCCTAATGAAAAACTGTTTTTT
CAWSHRTTPNEKLFF
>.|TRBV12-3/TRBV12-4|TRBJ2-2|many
TGTGCCAGCAGTTTTTCCTGGACAGCGAACACCGGGGAGCTGTTTTTT
CASSFSWTANTGELFF
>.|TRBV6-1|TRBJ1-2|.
TGTGCCAGCAGCCCGCTGCCGGGACATAACTATGGCTACACCTTC
CASSPLPGHNYGYTF
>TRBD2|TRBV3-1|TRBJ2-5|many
TGTGCCAGCAGCTCCTTACCGGGACTAGCGGGCTTACAAGAGACCCAGTACTTC
CASSSLPGLAGLQETQYF
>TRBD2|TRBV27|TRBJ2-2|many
TGTGCCAGCAGTCCACGGGGGGGATTCACCGGGGAGCTGTTTTTT
CASSPRGGFTGELFF
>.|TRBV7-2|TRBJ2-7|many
TGTGCCAGCAGCTTACCCCCTCTGGGCTACGAGCAGTACTTC
CASSLPPLGYEQYF
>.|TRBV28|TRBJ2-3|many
TGTGCCAGCAGTTTCGGGGGCCCCCGGACAGATACGCAGTATTTT
CASSFGGPRTDTQYF
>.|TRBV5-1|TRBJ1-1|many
TGCGCCAGCAGCACCCATGGGAACACTGAAGCTTTCTTT
CASSTHGNTEAFF
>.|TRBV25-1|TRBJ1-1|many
TGTGCCAGCAGTAAGGGTACTGAAGCTTTCTTT
CASSKGTEAFF
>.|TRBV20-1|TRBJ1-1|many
TGCAGTGTGACCACTGAAGCTTTCTTT
CSVTTEAFF
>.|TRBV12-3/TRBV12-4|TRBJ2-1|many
TGTGCCAGCAACTTGAGGTTTGGGGCTAGTGAGCAGTTCTTC
CASNLRFGASEQFF
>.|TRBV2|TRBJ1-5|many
TGTGCCAGCAGCAGACAGTCCGCCGATCAGCCCCAGCATTTT
CASSRQSADQPQHF
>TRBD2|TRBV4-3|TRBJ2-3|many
TGCGCCAGCAGCCAGAGTAGCGGGAGCTTTTTCACAGATACGCAGTATTTT
CASSQSSGSFFTDTQYF
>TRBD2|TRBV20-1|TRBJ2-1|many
TGCAGTGCTAGATTCGGAGGGTCTAGCGGGGAGCAGTTCTTC
CSARFGGSSGEQFF
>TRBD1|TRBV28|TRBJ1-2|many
TGTGCCAGCACCGCAGGGGGAAGTGGCTACACCTTC
CASTAGGSGYTF
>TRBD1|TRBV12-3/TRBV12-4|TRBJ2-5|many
TGTGCCAGCAGTCTTCCAGGGGGAGAGACCCAGTACTTC
CASSLPGGETQYF
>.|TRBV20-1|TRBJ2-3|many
TGCAGTGCTAGCATCGGAGGTCTTAGCACAGATACGCAGTATTTT
CSASIGGLSTDTQYF
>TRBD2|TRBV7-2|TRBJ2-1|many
TGTGCCAGCAGCAAGACTAGCGGGGGTAGCTCCTACAATGAGCAGTTCTTC
CASSKTSGGSSYNEQFF
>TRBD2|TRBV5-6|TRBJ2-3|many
TGTGCCAGCAGCTTGATTGTGGGACTAGTGAGCACAGATACGCAGTATTTT
CASSLIVGLVSTDTQYF
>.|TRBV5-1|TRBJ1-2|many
TGCGCCAGCAGCTCTGGACAGCATAACTATGGCTACACCTTC
CASSSGQHNYGYTF
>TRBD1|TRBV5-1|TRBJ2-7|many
TGCGCCAGCAGCCTTAGTGGGACAGGGACTTACGAGCAGTACTTC
CASSLSGTGTYEQYF
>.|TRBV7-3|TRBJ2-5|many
TGTGCCAGCAGCCGCAGGACAGAAGAGACCCAGTACTTC
CASSRRTEETQYF
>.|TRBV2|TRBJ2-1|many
TGTGCCAGCAATTCACAGGGTAATCCCGACAATGAGCAGTTCTTC
CASNSQGNPDNEQFF
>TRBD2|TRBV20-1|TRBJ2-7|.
TGCAGCGCGGAGGGGACTACCTACGAGCAGTACTTC
CSAEGTTYEQYF
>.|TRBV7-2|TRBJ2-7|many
TGTGCCAGCAGCCCTCATCACCCGCGAGCGGGACATTACGAGCAGTACTTC
CASSPHHPRAGHYEQYF
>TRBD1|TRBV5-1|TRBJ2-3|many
TGCGCCAGCAGCTTCTTAGGACAGGGCACAGATACGCAGTATTTT
CASSFLGQGTDTQYF
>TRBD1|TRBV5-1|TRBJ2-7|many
TGCGCCAGCAGCCCCGGCGGGACAGGAAGCTCCTACGAGCAGTACTTC
CASSPGGTGSSYEQYF
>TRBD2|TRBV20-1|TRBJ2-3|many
TGCAGTGCTGGGACTAGCGGGAGTACAGATACGCAGTATTTT
CSAGTSGSTDTQYF
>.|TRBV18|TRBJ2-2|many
TGTGCCAGCTCCATGGGGGACACCGGGGAGCTGTTTTTT
CASSMGDTGELFF
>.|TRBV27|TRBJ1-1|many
TGTGCCAGCAGTTCAAGACACCCGAACACTGAAGCTTTCTTT
CASSSRHPNTEAFF
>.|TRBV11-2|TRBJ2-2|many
TGTGCCAGCAGCTTCACTAACACCGGGGAGCTGTTTTTT
CASSFTNTGELFF
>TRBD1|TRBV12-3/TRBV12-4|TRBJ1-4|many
TGTGCCAGCAGCCGGCAGGGGGGAACTAATGAAAAACTGTTTTTT
CASSRQGGTNEKLFF
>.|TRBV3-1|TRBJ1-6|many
TGTGCCAGCAGCCAGGTTTCTAATTCACCCCTCCACTTT
CASSQVSNSPLHF
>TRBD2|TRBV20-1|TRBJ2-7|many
TGCAGTCTATTACGAGCGGGAACCCACGAGCAGTACTTC
CSLLRAGTHEQYF
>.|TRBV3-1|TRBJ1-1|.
TGTGCCACCTGCGAGACGCCTACTGAAGCTTTCTTT
CATCETPTEAFF
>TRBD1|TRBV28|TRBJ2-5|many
TGTGCCAGCAGTCGTTCCGGGACAGGGGTAGCGGAGACCCAGTACTTC
CASSRSGTGVAETQYF
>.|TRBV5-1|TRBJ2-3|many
TGCGCCAGCAGGGACCTCACAGATACGCAGTATTTT
CASRDLTDTQYF
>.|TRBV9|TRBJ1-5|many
TGTGCCAGCAGCCCGGGACCGCTCAATCAGCCCCAGCATTTT
CASSPGPLNQPQHF
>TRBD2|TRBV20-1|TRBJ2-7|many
TGCAGTGCTAGCACCCCTAGCGGGAGCTCCTACGAGCAGTACTTC
CSASTPSGSSYEQYF
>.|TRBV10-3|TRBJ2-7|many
TGTGCCATCGGAAGCTACTACGAGCAGTACTTC
CAIGSYYEQYF
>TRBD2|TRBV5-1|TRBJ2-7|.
TGCGCCAGCAGCTCCACTAGCGGTTCCTACGAGCAGTACTTC
CASSSTSGSYEQYF
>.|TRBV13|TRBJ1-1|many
TGTGCCAGCAGCTTAGATTTTGGGCCCGGCGGACCCTGGAACACTGAAGCTTTCTTT
CASSLDFGPGGPWNTEAFF
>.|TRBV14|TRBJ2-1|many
TGTGCCAGCAGCCATGCTGTAGTCTACTCGGGTGAGCAGTTCTTC
CASSHAVVYSGEQFF
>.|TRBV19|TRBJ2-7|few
TGTGCCAGTAGTATCGACAGCCTCTCCTACGAGCAGTACTTC
CASSIDSLSYEQYF
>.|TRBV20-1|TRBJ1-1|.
TGCAGTGCTAGAGATCGGGGGGGCGTTAACCAAGCTTTCTTT
CSARDRGGVNQAFF
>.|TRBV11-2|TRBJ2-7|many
TGTGCCAGCAGCTTACTGAACGAGCAGTACTTC
CASSLLNEQYF
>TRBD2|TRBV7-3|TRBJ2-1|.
TGTGCCAGCAGTCGGGGGGGACTTAGCGATGAGCAGTTCTTC
CASSRGGLSDEQFF